Listed below are T cell receptor beta chains from one sample, sequenced in a study of siplizumab effects on memory and regulatory T cells. Sequencing was performed with immunoSEQ multiplex PCR; in TCRdb, only in-frame clones are kept and a portion is missing. The data contain roughly 70,000 clones, 93% of them singletons. The specimen sequenced was CD8+ T cells sorted from blood. These receptor sequences come from a human donor in good health. The CDR3 runs from the conserved cysteine through the conserved F or W. Fields, in order: V gene, J gene, D gene, clone size, CDR3 DNA, CDR3 protein. D genes are given only for firm matches. Some rows mark clone size as missing; the rest say once, few, many or name a class of expanded clone.

TRBV5-1	TRBJ1-5	.	.	TGCGCCAGCAGCTTGGGTTTCGAGCCCAATCAGCCCCAGCATTTT	CASSLGFEPNQPQHF
TRBV6-1	TRBJ1-4	TRBD1	.	TGTGCCAGCAGCCCGGACAGGGGGCATGAAAAACTGTTTTTT	CASSPDRGHEKLFF
TRBV2	TRBJ1-2	.	.	TGTGCCAGCAGTGAAGCCCCCCCCAACTCGATCTATGGCTACACCTTC	CASSEAPPNSIYGYTF
TRBV30	TRBJ2-7	.	.	TGTGCCTGGAGTGTAGGGGCATCCGAGCAGTACTTC	CAWSVGASEQYF
TRBV7-9	TRBJ1-2	.	few	TGTGCCAGCAGCTTAGGCCCGTTGGGGGGCGACTATGGCTACACCTTC	CASSLGPLGGDYGYTF
TRBV2	TRBJ2-1	.	.	TGTGCCAGCAGTAGGACCGGAGGGAATGAGCAGTTCTTC	CASSRTGGNEQFF
TRBV5-1	TRBJ1-1	.	.	TGCGCCAGCAGCTTGGCCGGGCACTCGAACACTGAAGCTTTCTTT	CASSLAGHSNTEAFF
TRBV4-1	TRBJ1-5	TRBD1	.	TGCGCCAGCAGCCAAGTGGCTTTAACAGGGGGGGGAAATCAGCCCCAGCATTTT	CASSQVALTGGGNQPQHF
TRBV7-9	TRBJ2-1	.	.	TGTGCCAGCAGCTTGGGGGGAAACTCCTACAATGAGCAGTTCTTC	CASSLGGNSYNEQFF
TRBV5-1	TRBJ2-3	TRBD2	once	TGCGCCAGCAGCTTTTTTCCCCTATCCGGGACTAGCGGGGGGGGTACAGATACGCAGTATTTT	CASSFFPLSGTSGGGTDTQYF
TRBV9	TRBJ1-2	.	.	TGTGCCAGCAGACATCGGGACCGTCTCGTCTATGGCTACACCTTC	CASRHRDRLVYGYTF
TRBV7-9	TRBJ1-1	.	.	TGTGCCAGCAGCTTAGCTACGGGGGGTAATGGAGCTTTCTTT	CASSLATGGNGAFF
TRBV11-2	TRBJ2-2	.	once	TGTGCCAGCAGCTTAGGAGGGACTGTCGGGGAGCTGTTTTTT	CASSLGGTVGELFF
TRBV27	TRBJ1-1	.	.	TGTGCCAGCAGTTTCGGGGGGAGCACTGAAGCTTTCTTT	CASSFGGSTEAFF
TRBV7-2	TRBJ1-2	.	.	TGTGCCAGCAGCTTAGGGGGGACGGATGGCTACACCTTC	CASSLGGTDGYTF
TRBV7-9	TRBJ1-5	.	few	TGTGCCATCCAACAGGGCTCCAATCAGCCCCAGCATTTT	CAIQQGSNQPQHF
TRBV27	TRBJ1-6	.	.	TGTGCCAGTATGGGTTCCTATAATTCACCCCTCCACTTT	CASMGSYNSPLHF
TRBV2	TRBJ2-1	.	.	TGTGCCGAAGGGGCCGGGATTTACAATGAGCAGTTCTTC	CAEGAGIYNEQFF
TRBV19	TRBJ2-7	.	.	TGTGCCAGCGGGCCGACCTACGAGCAGTACTTC	CASGPTYEQYF
TRBV5-1	TRBJ2-3	TRBD2	.	TGCGCCAGCAGCCCAAGGACTAGCGGTGCGGCAGATACGCAGTATTTT	CASSPRTSGAADTQYF
TRBV28	TRBJ2-5	.	.	TGTGCCAGCAGTTCGGGGAAGGGGTTCGGGGAGACCCAGTACTTC	CASSSGKGFGETQYF
TRBV6-1	TRBJ2-7	.	.	TGTGCCAGCAGTGAAGGGGCAGGGGGGGACGAGCAGTACTTC	CASSEGAGGDEQYF
TRBV28	TRBJ2-1	TRBD2	.	TGTGCCAGCAGTTCCCCCCCAGCGGGGGGCAGGTACAATGAGCAGTTCTTC	CASSSPPAGGRYNEQFF
TRBV29-1	TRBJ1-1	.	.	TGCAGCGTTGCCGGCGTTGAAGCTTTCTTT	CSVAGVEAFF
TRBV9	TRBJ1-2	.	.	TGTGCCAGCAGCGTAGATTCCGGGTACGGCTACACCTTC	CASSVDSGYGYTF
TRBV9	TRBJ1-4	.	.	TGTGCCAGCAGCGCCACTATGGAAAAACTGTTTTTT	CASSATMEKLFF
TRBV7-2	TRBJ1-2	.	.	TGTGCCAGCAGCTTAGTAGGGGTGGATGGCTACACCTTC	CASSLVGVDGYTF
TRBV4-1	TRBJ1-1	.	.	TGCGCCAGCAGCCAAGTGAACACTGAAGCTTTCTTT	CASSQVNTEAFF
TRBV30	TRBJ1-4	.	.	TGTGCCTGGCCCGAAAAACTGTTTTTT	CAWPEKLFF
TRBV9	TRBJ1-1	.	.	TGTGCCAGCAGCGCCGAACAGGGAGTTATGGCTTTCTTT	CASSAEQGVMAFF
TRBV6-1	TRBJ2-1	.	.	TGTGCCAGCAGTTCCCCCAGTGAGCAGTTCTTC	CASSSPSEQFF
TRBV5-4	TRBJ2-3	TRBD2	.	TGTGCCAGCAGCCCGGGAGGCAGGGAACCAACAGATACGCAGTATTTT	CASSPGGREPTDTQYF
TRBV5-4	TRBJ2-7	TRBD2	.	TGTGCCAGCAGCTTGGAGTGGACTAGCGGGGGGAGTACGGGAGGCGAGCAGTACTTC	CASSLEWTSGGSTGGEQYF
TRBV7-9	TRBJ2-7	.	.	TGTGCCAGCAGCTTATCCTCAGGGTTACAGTCCTACGAGCAGTACTTC	CASSLSSGLQSYEQYF
TRBV7-9	TRBJ2-3	TRBD2	.	TGTGCCAGCAGTCCGACTAGCGGGGGCCCAGATACGCAGTATTTT	CASSPTSGGPDTQYF
TRBV2	TRBJ2-7	TRBD1	.	TGTGCCACGGGACAGTCAAACTACGAGCAGTACTTC	CATGQSNYEQYF
TRBV7-2	TRBJ1-4	.	.	TGTGCCAGCAGCCTAATAGACAGGGAAAAACTGTTTTTT	CASSLIDREKLFF
TRBV28	TRBJ1-4	.	.	TGTGCCAGCACCGATCCCTTGGCAACTAATGAAAAACTGTTTTTT	CASTDPLATNEKLFF
TRBV6-4	TRBJ2-3	.	few	TGTGCCAGCTCCCGGGACGGTAGCACAGATACGCAGTATTTT	CASSRDGSTDTQYF
TRBV7-6	TRBJ2-1	TRBD2	.	TGTGCCAGCAGCTTAGGCGTAGCGGGGCTGTGGAATGAGCAGTTCTTC	CASSLGVAGLWNEQFF
TRBV7-9	TRBJ2-7	.	.	TGTGCCAGCAGCTTAGGAGGGGCGGGGTACGAGCAGTACTTC	CASSLGGAGYEQYF
TRBV7-9	TRBJ2-7	.	.	TGTGCCAGCAGCTTGAGCTCCTACGAGCAGTACTTC	CASSLSSYEQYF
TRBV15	TRBJ2-7	.	.	TGTGCCACCAGGGACAGCTCCTACGAGCAGTACTTC	CATRDSSYEQYF